This T cell receptor beta chain comes out of a study of T cells after yellow fever vaccination. Study details: SMART-Seq v4 Ultra Low Input prepared libraries from low-cell fractions.

The CDR3 loop spans 14 amino acids. CDR1 and CDR2 (germline): SGHRS, YFSETQ. V was clipped by 9 bases and J by 5 bases; unmatched bases: 12. This clonotype has a count of ten or more. The 5'RACE template-switching step produced TCR cDNA and added a universal primer site and UMIs. Each CDR3 protein gets one entry after TCRdb re-called the 5' RACE reads with MiXCR. There are tens of thousands of distinct CDR3 sequences in the sample; more than 5.5% occur only once, and about 40% lies in the top ten. The chain joins TRBV5-1 to TRBJ2-3; 7 bases line up with TRBD1. This sequence originates from a man aged 18 to 29 who received the YFV17D yellow fever vaccine. This specimen consisted of CD8+ T cells sorted from PBMCs, obtained on the day of the first yellow fever vaccination. CDR3: CATYQTGNEDTQYF. The CDR3 nucleotides are TGCGCCACCTACCAGACAGGGAATGAAGATACGCAGTATTTT.